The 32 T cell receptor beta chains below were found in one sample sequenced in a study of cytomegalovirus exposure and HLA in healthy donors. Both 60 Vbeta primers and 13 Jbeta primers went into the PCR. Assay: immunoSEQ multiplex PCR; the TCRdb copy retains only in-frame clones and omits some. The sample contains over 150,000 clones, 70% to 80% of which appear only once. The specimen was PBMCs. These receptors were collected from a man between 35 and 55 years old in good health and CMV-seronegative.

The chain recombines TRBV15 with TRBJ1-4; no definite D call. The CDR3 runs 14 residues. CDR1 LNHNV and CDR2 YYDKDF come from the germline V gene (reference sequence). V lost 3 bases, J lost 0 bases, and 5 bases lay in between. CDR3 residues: CATSSPATNEKLFF. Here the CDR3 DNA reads TGTGCCACCAGCAGCCCGGCAACTAATGAAAAACTGTTTTTT.

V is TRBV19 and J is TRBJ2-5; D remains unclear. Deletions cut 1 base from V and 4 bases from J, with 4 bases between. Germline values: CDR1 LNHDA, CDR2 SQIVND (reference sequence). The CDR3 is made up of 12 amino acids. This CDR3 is CASSIAGETQYF. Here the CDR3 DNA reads TGTGCCAGTAGTATAGCGGGAGAGACCCAGTACTTC.

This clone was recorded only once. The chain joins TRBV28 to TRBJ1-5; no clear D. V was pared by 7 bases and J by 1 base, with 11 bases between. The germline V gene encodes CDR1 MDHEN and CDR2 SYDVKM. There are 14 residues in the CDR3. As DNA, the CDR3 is TGTGCCAGCACCCGACGGAGAAGCAATCAGCCCCAGCATTTT. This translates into CASTRRRSNQPQHF. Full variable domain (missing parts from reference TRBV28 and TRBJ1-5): DVKVTQSSRYLVKRTGEKVFLECVQDMDHENMFWYRQDPGLGLRLIYFSYDVKMKEKGDIPEGYSVSREKKERFSLILESASTNQTSMYLCASTRRRSNQPQHFGDGTRLSIL.

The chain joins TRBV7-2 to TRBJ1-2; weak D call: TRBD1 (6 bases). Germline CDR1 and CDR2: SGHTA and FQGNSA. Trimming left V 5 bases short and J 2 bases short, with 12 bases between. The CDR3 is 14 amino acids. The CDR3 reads CASSAGAWNYGYTF. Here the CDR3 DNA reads TGTGCCAGCAGCGCAGGGGCATGGAACTATGGCTACACCTTC.

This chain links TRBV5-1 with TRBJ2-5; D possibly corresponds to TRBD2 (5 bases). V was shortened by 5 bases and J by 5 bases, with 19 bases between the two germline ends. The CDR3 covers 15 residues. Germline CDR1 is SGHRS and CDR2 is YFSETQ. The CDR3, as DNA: TGCGCCAGCAGTAAGTCGGCGGGTGGGTTGGAGACCCAGTACTTC. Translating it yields CASSKSAGGLETQYF.

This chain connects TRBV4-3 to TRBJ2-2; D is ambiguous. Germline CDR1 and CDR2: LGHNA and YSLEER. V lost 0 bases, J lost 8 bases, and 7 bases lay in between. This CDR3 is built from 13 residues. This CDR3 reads CASSQDRTGELFF. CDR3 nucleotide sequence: TGCGCCAGCAGCCAAGATAGAACGGGGGAGCTGTTTTTT.

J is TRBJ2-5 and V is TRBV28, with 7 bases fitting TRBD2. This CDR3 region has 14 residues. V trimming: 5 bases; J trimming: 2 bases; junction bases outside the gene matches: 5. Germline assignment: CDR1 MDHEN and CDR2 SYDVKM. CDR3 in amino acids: CASSPGGQQETQYF. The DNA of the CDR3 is TGTGCCAGCAGTCCGGGGGGTCAGCAAGAGACCCAGTACTTC.

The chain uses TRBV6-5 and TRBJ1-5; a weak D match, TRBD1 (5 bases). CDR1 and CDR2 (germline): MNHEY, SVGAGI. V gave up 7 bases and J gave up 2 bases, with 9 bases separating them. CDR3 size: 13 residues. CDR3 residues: CASKRRGNQPQHF. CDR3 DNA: TGTGCCAGCAAACGCAGGGGCAATCAGCCCCAGCATTTT.

Here the CDR3 reads CASSRLAGGEQYF. CDR3 nucleotides: TGTGCCAGCTCCCGACTAGCGGGAGGGGAGCAGTACTTC. This rearrangement joins TRBV11-3 to TRBJ2-5, with 14 bases identical to TRBD2. The length of the CDR3 is 13 residues. Germline-derived CDR1 and CDR2 are SGHNT and YENEEA. J was trimmed by 11 bases and V by 8 bases; bases with no gene match: 7.

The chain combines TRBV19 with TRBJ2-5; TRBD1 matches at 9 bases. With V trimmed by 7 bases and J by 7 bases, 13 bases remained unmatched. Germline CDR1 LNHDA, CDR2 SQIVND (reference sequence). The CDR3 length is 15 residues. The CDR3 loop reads CASKETGGIGGTQYF. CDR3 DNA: TGTGCCAGTAAGGAGACAGGGGGGATCGGAGGGACCCAGTACTTC.

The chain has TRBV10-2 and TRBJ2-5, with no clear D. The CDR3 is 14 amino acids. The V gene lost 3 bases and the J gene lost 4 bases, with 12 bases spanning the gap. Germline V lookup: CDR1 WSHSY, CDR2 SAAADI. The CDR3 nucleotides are TGCGCCAGCAGTGACCCCGGAACGGGAGAGACCCAGTACTTC. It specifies CASSDPGTGETQYF.

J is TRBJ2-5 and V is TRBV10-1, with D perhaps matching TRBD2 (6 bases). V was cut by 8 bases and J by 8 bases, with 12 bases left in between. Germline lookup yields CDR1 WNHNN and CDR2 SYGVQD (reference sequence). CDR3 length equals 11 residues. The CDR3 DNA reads TGCGCCAGCGGGACTCAGCATACCCAGTACTTC. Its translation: CASGTQHTQYF.

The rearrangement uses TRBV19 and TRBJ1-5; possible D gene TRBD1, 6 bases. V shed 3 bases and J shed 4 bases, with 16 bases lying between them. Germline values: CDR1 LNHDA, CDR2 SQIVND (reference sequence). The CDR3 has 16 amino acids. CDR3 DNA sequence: TGTGCCAGTAGTATCTTCAGCAGGGGCGCGAATCAGCCCCAGCATTTT. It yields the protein CASSIFSRGANQPQHF.

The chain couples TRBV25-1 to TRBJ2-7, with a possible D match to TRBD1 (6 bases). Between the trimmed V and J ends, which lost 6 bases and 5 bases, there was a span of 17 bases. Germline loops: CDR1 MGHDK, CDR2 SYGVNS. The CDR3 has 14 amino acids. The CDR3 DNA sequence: TGTGCCAGCAGGGGGGCCGTCATAACCGACGAGCAGTACTTC. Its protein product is CASRGAVITDEQYF.

The CDR3 here is CAWTAGMNTEAFF. CDR3 nucleotides: TGTGCCTGGACGGCAGGGATGAACACTGAAGCTTTCTTT. The chain combines TRBV30 with TRBJ1-1; weak D call: TRBD1 (5 bases). The CDR3 is 13 amino acids. Germline V gives CDR1 GTSNPN, CDR2 SVGIG (reference sequence). Trimming removed 4 bases from V and 0 bases from J, with 9 bases in between.

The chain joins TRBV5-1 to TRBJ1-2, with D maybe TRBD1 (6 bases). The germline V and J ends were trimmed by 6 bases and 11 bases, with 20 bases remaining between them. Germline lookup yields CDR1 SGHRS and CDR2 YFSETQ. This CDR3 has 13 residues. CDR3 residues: CASKAGTSERYTF. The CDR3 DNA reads TGCGCCAGCAAGGCCGGGACATCGGAAAGATACACCTTC. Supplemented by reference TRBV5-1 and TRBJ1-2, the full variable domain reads KAGVTQTPRYLIKTRGQQVTLSCSPISGHRSVSWYQQTPGQGLQFLFEYFSETQRNKGNFPGRFSGRQFSNSRSEMNVSTLELGDSALYLCASKAGTSERYTFGSGTRLTVV.

CDR3 amino acids: CASSLGGTREQFF. DNA of the CDR3: TGTGCCAGCAGCTTAGGCGGAACGAGGGAGCAGTTCTTC. The V gene is TRBV7-8, the J gene TRBJ2-1; unclear D gene. The CDR3 loop spans 13 amino acids. Germline loops: CDR1 SGHVS, CDR2 FQNEAQ. V lost 1 base and J 10 bases, leaving 11 bases between the germline ends.

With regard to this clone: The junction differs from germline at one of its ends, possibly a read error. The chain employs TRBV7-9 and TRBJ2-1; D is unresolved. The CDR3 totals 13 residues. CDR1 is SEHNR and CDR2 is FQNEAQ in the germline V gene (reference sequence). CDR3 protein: CSSSLGTYNEQFF. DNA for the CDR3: TGTTCCAGCAGCTTAGGTACATACAATGAGCAGTTCTTC.

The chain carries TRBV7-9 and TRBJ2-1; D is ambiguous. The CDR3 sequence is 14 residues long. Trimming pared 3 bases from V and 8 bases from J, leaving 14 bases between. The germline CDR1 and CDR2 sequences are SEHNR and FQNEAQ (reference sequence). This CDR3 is CASSLSASRDEQFF. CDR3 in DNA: TGTGCCAGCAGCTTGTCGGCCTCTCGGGATGAGCAGTTCTTC.

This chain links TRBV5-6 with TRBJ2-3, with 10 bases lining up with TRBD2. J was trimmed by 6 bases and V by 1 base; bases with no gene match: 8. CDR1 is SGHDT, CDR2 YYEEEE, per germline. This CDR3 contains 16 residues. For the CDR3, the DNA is TGTGCCAGCAGCTTGTATCCTAGCGGGAGCCCCGATACGCAGTATTTT. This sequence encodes CASSLYPSGSPDTQYF.

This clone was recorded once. The CDR3: CASSLDRSGGSETQYF. The CDR3 coding sequence is TGTGCCAGCAGCTTGGATCGCTCGGGAGGATCAGAGACCCAGTACTTC. V gene TRBV5-4 combines with J gene TRBJ2-5; 7 bases match TRBD2. Per germline, CDR1 SGHNT and CDR2 YYREEE (reference sequence). The CDR3 has 16 residues. J lost 4 bases, V lost 0 bases, and 9 bases had no gene match.

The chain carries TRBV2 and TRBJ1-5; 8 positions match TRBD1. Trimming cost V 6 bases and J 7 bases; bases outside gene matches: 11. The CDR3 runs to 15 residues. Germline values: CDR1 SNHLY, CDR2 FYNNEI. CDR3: CASSEQGQVSQPQHF. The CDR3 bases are TGTGCCAGCAGCGAACAGGGACAGGTTTCCCAGCCCCAGCATTTT. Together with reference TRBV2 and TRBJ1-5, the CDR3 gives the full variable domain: EPEVTQTPSHQVTQMGQEVILRCVPISNHLYFYWYRQILGQKVEFLVSFYNNEISEKSEIFDDQFSVERPDGSNFTLKIRSTKLEDSAMYFCASSEQGQVSQPQHFGDGTRLSIL.

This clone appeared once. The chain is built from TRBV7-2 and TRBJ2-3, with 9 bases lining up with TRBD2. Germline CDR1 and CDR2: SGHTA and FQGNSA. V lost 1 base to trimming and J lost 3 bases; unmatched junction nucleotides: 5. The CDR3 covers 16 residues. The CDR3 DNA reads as TGTGCCAGCAGCTTAGATCCTAGCGGGACGACAGATACGCAGTATTTT. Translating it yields CASSLDPSGTTDTQYF.

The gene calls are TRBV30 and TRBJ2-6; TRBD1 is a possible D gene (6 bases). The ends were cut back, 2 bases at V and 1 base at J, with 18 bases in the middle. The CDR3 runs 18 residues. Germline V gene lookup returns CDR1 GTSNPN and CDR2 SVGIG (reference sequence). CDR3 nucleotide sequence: TGTGCCTGGAGTAACATTGGAGACAGGCAATCTGGGGCCAACGTCCTGACTTTC. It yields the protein CAWSNIGDRQSGANVLTF.

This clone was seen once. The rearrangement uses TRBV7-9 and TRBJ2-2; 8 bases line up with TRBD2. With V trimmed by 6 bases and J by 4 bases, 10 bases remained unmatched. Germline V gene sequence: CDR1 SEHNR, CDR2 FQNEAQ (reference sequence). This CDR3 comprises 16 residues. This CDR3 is CASSPGAGGGTGELFF. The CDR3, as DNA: TGTGCCAGCAGTCCCGGGGCGGGAGGCGGCACCGGGGAGCTGTTTTTT. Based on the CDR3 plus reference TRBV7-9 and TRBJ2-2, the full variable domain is DTGVSQNPRHKITKRGQNVTFRCDPISEHNRLYWYRQTLGQGPEFLTYFQNEAQLEKSRLLSDRFSAERPKGSFSTLEIQRTEQGDSAMYLCASSPGAGGGTGELFFGEGSRLTVL.

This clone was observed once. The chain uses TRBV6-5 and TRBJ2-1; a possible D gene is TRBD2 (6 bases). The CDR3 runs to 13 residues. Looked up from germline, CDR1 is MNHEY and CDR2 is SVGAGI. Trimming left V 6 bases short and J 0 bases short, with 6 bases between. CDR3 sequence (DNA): TGTGCCAGCAGCGGGAGCTCCTACAATGAGCAGTTCTTC. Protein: CASSGSSYNEQFF.

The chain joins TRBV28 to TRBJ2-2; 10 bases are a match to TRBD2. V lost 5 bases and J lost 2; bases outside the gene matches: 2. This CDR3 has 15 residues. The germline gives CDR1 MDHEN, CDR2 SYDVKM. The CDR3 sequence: CASSPSGSNTGELFF. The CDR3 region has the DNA TGTGCCAGCAGTCCTAGCGGGAGCAACACCGGGGAGCTGTTTTTT.

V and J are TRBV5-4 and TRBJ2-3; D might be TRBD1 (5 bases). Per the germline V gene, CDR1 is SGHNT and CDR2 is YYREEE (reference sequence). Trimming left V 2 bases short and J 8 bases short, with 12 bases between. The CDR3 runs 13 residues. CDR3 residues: CASSFRVQSTQYF. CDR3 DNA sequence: TGTGCCAGCAGCTTCAGGGTGCAGTCTACGCAGTATTTT. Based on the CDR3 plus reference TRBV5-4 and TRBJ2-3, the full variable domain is ETGVTQSPTHLIKTRGQQVTLRCSSQSGHNTVSWYQQALGQGPQFIFQYYREEENGRGNFPPRFSGLQFPNYSSELNVNALELDDSALYLCASSFRVQSTQYFGPGTRLTVL.

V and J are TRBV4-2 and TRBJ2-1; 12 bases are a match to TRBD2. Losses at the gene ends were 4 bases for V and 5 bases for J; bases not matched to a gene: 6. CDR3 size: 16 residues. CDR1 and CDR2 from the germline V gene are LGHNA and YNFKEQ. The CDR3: CASSPVGLAGNNEQFF. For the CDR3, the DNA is TGTGCCAGCAGCCCTGTCGGACTAGCGGGAAACAATGAGCAGTTCTTC.

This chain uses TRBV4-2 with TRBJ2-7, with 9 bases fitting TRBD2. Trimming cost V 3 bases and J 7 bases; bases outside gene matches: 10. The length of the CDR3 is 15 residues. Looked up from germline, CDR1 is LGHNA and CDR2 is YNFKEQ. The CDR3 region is CASSHDPGLAREQYF. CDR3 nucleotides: TGTGCCAGCAGCCATGACCCGGGACTAGCACGGGAGCAGTACTTC.

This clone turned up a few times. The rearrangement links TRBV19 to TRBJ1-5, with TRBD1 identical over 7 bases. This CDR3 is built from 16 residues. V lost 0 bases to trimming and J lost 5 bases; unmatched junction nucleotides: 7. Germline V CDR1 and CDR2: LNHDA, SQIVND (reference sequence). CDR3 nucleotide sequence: TGTGCCAGTAGTATAGATGAGGGGGCAGGGTATCAGCCCCAGCATTTT. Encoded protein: CASSIDEGAGYQPQHF. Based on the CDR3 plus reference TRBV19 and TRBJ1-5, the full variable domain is DGGITQSPKYLFRKEGQNVTLSCEQNLNHDAMYWYRQDPGQGLRLIYYSQIVNDFQKGDIAEGYSVSREKKESFPLTVTSAQKNPTAFYLCASSIDEGAGYQPQHFGDGTRLSIL.

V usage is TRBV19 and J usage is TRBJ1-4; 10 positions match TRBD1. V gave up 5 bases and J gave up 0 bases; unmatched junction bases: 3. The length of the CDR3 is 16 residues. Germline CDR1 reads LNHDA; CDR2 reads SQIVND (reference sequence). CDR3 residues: CASSSGTGATNEKLFF. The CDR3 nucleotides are TGTGCCAGTAGTTCCGGGACAGGGGCAACTAATGAAAAACTGTTTTTT.